These 17 T cell receptor beta chains originate from one sample sequenced in a study of blood T cell repertoires in COVID-19. Data came from immunoSEQ multiplex PCR; TCRdb stores just in-frame clones and leaves some out. The sample records about 200,000 clones, around nine tenths being singletons. The sample consisted of peripheral blood. The receptor source for this set is a man aged 45-65 years with COVID-19, enrolled during active disease.

The V and J genes are TRBV5-1 and TRBJ1-6, with 8 bases that match TRBD1. The V gene end was trimmed by 3 bases and the J gene end by 8 bases; junction bases not matched to a gene: 10. Germline V gene sequence: CDR1 SGHRS, CDR2 YFSETQ. The CDR3 is made up of 16 amino acids. The DNA for the CDR3 is TGCGCCAGCAGCTGGGAAGGACAGGGTGTTTATTCACCCCTCCACTTT. Residues: CASSWEGQGVYSPLHF.

V and J are TRBV5-6 and TRBJ2-2, with TRBD2 matching over 9 bases. The CDR3 runs 15 residues. Germline loops: CDR1 SGHDT, CDR2 YYEEEE. V gave up 5 bases and J gave up 5 bases; unmatched junction bases: 7. The CDR3: CASRRSGGSTGELFF. CDR3 DNA: TGTGCCAGCAGACGTAGCGGGGGCTCGACCGGGGAGCTGTTTTTT.

This clone was detected ten times or more. The rearrangement links TRBV7-2 to TRBJ2-7, with TRBD1 matching over 8 bases. The V gene's germline CDR1 is SGHTA and CDR2 FQGNSA. V shed 3 bases, J shed 3 bases, and the junction held 10 bases outside the gene matches. This CDR3 is 16 amino acids long. The CDR3 sequence is CASSLGWDRRFYEQYF. CDR3 coding DNA: TGTGCCAGCAGCTTGGGGTGGGACAGGAGATTCTACGAGCAGTACTTC.

V and J are TRBV30 and TRBJ2-3; D unclear. This CDR3 has 14 residues. V was shortened by 2 bases and J by 0 bases, with 9 bases between the two germline ends. Germline CDR1 GTSNPN, CDR2 SVGIG (reference sequence). CDR3 coding DNA: TGTGCCTGGAGTAACGTCAGAAGCACAGATACGCAGTATTTT. It codes for CAWSNVRSTDTQYF.

Of note for this clone: An end of the junction does not agree with germline; a read error may underlie this. The chain employs TRBV19 and TRBJ2-1; TRBD2 aligns across 9 bases. Germline V lookup: CDR1 LNHDA, CDR2 SQIVND (reference sequence). This CDR3 spans 17 amino acids. Here the CDR3 reads CASSIWVSGSSHNEQFF. As DNA, the CDR3 is TGTGCCAGTAGTATTTGGGTTAGCGGGAGCTCCCACAATGAGCAGTTCTTC.

The genes are TRBV28 and TRBJ1-6; 12 bases map to TRBD1. Per the germline V gene, CDR1 is MDHEN and CDR2 is SYDVKM. The CDR3 is 16 amino acids. J was trimmed by 9 bases and V by 1 base; bases with no gene match: 4. For the CDR3, the DNA is TGTGCCAGCAGTTTATTGGGACAGGGGGCTAGTTCACCCCTCCACTTT. Translated, it gives CASSLLGQGASSPLHF.

The V gene is TRBV9, the J gene TRBJ2-7; D may be TRBD2 (6 bases). Between the trimmed V and J ends, which lost 3 bases and 4 bases, there was a span of 14 bases. CDR3 length: 14 amino acids. Germline-derived CDR1 and CDR2 are SGDLS and YYNGEE. CDR3 in DNA: TGTGCCAGCAGCGAGGAGGGCGCGGGGTACGAGCAGTACTTC. Amino acids: CASSEEGAGYEQYF.

The chain couples TRBV4-2 to TRBJ1-2; D might be TRBD1 (6 bases). Germline CDR1 reads LGHNA; CDR2 reads YNFKEQ. Trimming removed 1 base at V and 5 bases at J, with 14 bases between. CDR3 length: 15 amino acids. CDR3 in amino acids: CASSQGVSGEYGYTF. The CDR3 DNA reads as TGTGCCAGCAGCCAAGGAGTCTCAGGGGAATATGGCTACACCTTC.

This chain links TRBV7-9 with TRBJ2-1; D might be TRBD2 (6 bases). Per germline, CDR1 SEHNR and CDR2 FQNEAQ (reference sequence). V was trimmed by 11 bases and J by 5 bases, leaving 16 bases between them. This CDR3 has 13 amino acids. The CDR3 DNA is TGTGCCGCGGGGTTTGGGTCGGACAATGAGCAGTTCTTC. This codes for CAAGFGSDNEQFF.

The V call is TRBV7-8, the J call TRBJ1-3; D ambiguous. The V end lost 1 base, the J end lost 2 bases, and 9 bases lay between the germline ends. The CDR3 sequence is 15 residues long. Germline V gene data show CDR1 as SGHVS and CDR2 as FQNEAQ. DNA for the CDR3: TGTGCCAGCAGCTTAGTCCGCCAGACTGGAAACACCATATATTTT. Translated, it gives CASSLVRQTGNTIYF.

The chain joins TRBV6-1 to TRBJ2-7; 8 nucleotides match TRBD2. Germline V gene data show CDR1 as MNHNS and CDR2 as SASEGT. Trimming cost V 1 base and J 4 bases; bases outside gene matches: 6. The CDR3 totals 15 residues. The CDR3 DNA follows: TGTGCCAGCAGTGAAGGAGCGGGAGCTCGTTACGAGCAGTACTTC. Residues: CASSEGAGARYEQYF.

V and J are TRBV6-2 or TRBV6-3 and TRBJ2-5; 8 bases align to TRBD1. J was trimmed by 6 bases and V by 5 bases; bases with no gene match: 11. The CDR3 length is 15 residues. Germline V lookup: CDR1 MNHEY, CDR2 SVGEGT. CDR3 region: CASSQGAQGAKTQYF. DNA for the CDR3: TGTGCCAGCAGTCAGGGAGCGCAGGGGGCCAAGACCCAGTACTTC.

This clone was seen just once. This chain joins TRBV6-4 and TRBJ2-5, with a tentative D call TRBD1 (6 bases). Germline lookup yields CDR1 MRHNA and CDR2 SNTAGT. CDR3 length equals 12 residues. Trimming stripped 6 bases from V and 5 bases from J, with 10 bases between. CDR3 in amino acids: CASRSQGETQYF. The CDR3 DNA follows: TGTGCCAGCAGGAGTCAGGGGGAGACCCAGTACTTC.

This sequence joins TRBV3-1 (or the pseudogene TRBV3-2) and TRBJ2-7, with TRBD2 identical over 8 bases. The J segment lost 2 bases and the V segment lost 5 bases, leaving 8 bases of the junction unmatched. Germline-derived CDR1 and CDR2 are LGHDT and YNNKEL (reference sequence). CDR3 length: 15 amino acids. The CDR3 sequence: CASSVGWREAYEQYF. CDR3 in DNA: TGTGCCAGCAGCGTCGGCTGGCGGGAGGCCTACGAGCAGTACTTC.

The chain carries TRBV18 and TRBJ2-7; tentatively, D is TRBD1 (6 bases). Per the germline V gene, CDR1 is KGHSH and CDR2 is LQKENI. Trimming removed 6 bases from V and 7 bases from J, with 19 bases in between. The CDR3 extends over 14 amino acids. Here the CDR3 reads CASSPLPGVVEQYF. DNA for the CDR3: TGTGCCAGCTCTCCCTTGCCAGGGGTAGTAGAGCAGTACTTC.

This sequence joins TRBV9 and TRBJ1-6, with TRBD1 matching over 7 bases. Germline CDR1 SGDLS, CDR2 YYNGEE. Trimming cost V 4 bases and J 9 bases; bases outside gene matches: 7. This CDR3 region has 14 residues. The CDR3 spells CASSQGELGSPLHF. CDR3 nucleotide sequence: TGTGCCAGCAGCCAGGGGGAATTGGGTTCACCCCTCCACTTT.

The rearrangement uses TRBV9 and TRBJ2-2, with 12 bases fitting TRBD2. Germline V gene data show CDR1 as SGDLS and CDR2 as YYNGEE. The CDR3 length is 15 residues. J lost 7 bases, V lost 6 bases, and 7 bases had no gene match. The chain's CDR3 is CASNPSGGAIGELFF. The CDR3 DNA reads TGTGCCAGCAACCCTAGCGGGGGGGCCATCGGGGAGCTGTTTTTT.